The 5 T cell receptor beta chains presented below share a single source sample, sequenced in a study of blood T cell repertoires in COVID-19. Here immunoSEQ multiplex PCR was the method, and the copy in TCRdb shows in-frame clones only, minus some. The profile covers some 460,000 clones, with roughly 85% appearing a single time and under 2.5% taken by the ten largest. Material: PBMCs or T cells enriched from blood (not recorded which). The source of these receptors is a woman younger than 30 with acute COVID-19.

The V call is TRBV19, the J call TRBJ1-2, with 10 positions matching TRBD1. CDR1 is LNHDA, CDR2 SQIVND, per germline (reference sequence). The CDR3 has 16 amino acids. The V segment lost 8 bases and the J segment 2 bases; nucleotides outside the gene matches: 11. The CDR3 protein is CASRNTRQGANYGYTF. DNA for the CDR3: TGTGCCAGTCGCAACACCAGACAGGGGGCAAACTATGGCTACACCTTC.

V gene TRBV2 combines with J gene TRBJ2-5, with D tentatively TRBD1 (6 bases). The CDR3 is made up of 16 amino acids. Per germline, CDR1 SNHLY and CDR2 FYNNEI. V was trimmed by 6 bases and J by 1 base, leaving 18 bases between them. Written as DNA, the CDR3 is TGTGCCAGCAGAGACCCCCGTGGCAGGGGCCAAGAGACCCAGTACTTC. This codes for CASRDPRGRGQETQYF.

J is TRBJ1-3 and V is TRBV6-5; no firm D call. The V and J ends lost 7 bases and 0 bases respectively, with 13 bases between them. The length of the CDR3 is 15 residues. Germline CDR1 reads MNHEY; CDR2 reads SVGAGI. The DNA for the CDR3 is TGTGCCAGCATGGGAGCATCGTACTCTGGAAACACCATATATTTT. Its translation: CASMGASYSGNTIYF.

The V and J genes are TRBV6-5 and TRBJ1-1, with D tentatively TRBD1 (6 bases). The CDR3 has 14 residues. With 5 bases removed from V and 5 bases from J, the gap between germline ends came to 15 bases. Germline loops: CDR1 MNHEY, CDR2 SVGAGI. The CDR3 loop is CASSQQGTGTEAFF. Written as DNA, the CDR3 is TGTGCCAGCAGTCAACAGGGTACGGGGACTGAAGCTTTCTTT.

This chain joins TRBV5-6 and TRBJ1-2, with D possibly TRBD1 on 5 matching bases. This CDR3 is 15 amino acids long. Trimming cost V 0 bases and J 4 bases, with 13 bases left between them. Germline values: CDR1 SGHDT, CDR2 YYEEEE. For the CDR3, the DNA is TGTGCCAGCAGCTTGGAAGGGGCCCACCCCTATGGCTACACCTTC. Amino acids: CASSLEGAHPYGYTF. Full variable domain (missing parts from reference TRBV5-6 and TRBJ1-2): DAGVTQSPTHLIKTRGQQVTLRCSPKSGHDTVSWYQQALGQGPQFIFQYYEEEERQRGNFPDRFSGHQFPNYSSELNVNALLLGDSALYLCASSLEGAHPYGYTFGSGTRLTVV.